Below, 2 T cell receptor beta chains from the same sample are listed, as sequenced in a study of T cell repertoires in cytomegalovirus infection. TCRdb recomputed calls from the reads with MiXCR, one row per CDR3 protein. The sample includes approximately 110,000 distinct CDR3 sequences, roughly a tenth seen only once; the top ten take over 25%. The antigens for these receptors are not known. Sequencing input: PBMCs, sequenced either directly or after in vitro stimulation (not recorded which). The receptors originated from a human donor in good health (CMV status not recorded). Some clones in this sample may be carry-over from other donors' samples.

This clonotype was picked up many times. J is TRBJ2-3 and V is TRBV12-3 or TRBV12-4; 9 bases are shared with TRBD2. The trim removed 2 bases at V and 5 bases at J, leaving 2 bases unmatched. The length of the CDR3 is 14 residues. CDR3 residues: CASSLLLAGDTQYF. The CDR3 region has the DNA TGTGCCAGCAGTTTACTACTAGCGGGAGATACGCAGTATTTT.

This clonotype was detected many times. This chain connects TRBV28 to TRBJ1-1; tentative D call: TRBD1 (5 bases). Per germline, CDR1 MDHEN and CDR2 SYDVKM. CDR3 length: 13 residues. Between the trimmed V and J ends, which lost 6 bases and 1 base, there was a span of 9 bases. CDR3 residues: CASRSTGNTEAFF. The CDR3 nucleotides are TGTGCCAGCAGATCAACAGGGAACACTGAAGCTTTCTTT.